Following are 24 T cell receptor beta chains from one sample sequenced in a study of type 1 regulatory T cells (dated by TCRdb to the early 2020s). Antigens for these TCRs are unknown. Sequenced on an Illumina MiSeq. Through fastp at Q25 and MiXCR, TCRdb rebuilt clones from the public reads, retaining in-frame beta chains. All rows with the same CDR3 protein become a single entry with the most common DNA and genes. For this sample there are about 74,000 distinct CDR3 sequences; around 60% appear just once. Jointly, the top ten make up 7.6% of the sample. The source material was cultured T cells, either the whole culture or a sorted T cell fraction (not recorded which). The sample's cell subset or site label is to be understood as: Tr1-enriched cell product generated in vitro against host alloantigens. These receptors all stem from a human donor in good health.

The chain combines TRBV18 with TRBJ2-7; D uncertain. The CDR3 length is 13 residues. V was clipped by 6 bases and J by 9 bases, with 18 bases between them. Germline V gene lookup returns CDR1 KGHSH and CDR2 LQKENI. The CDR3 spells CASSQAWGSSQYF. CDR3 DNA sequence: TGTGCCAGCTCGCAGGCGTGGGGTAGCTCGCAGTACTTC.

CDR3 nucleotide sequence: TGTGCCAGTAGTGTAAACAGGGTGGATCCCTACGAGCAGTACTTC. It encodes CASSVNRVDPYEQYF. This chain links TRBV19 with TRBJ2-7; weak D call: TRBD1 (6 bases). The CDR3 sequence is 15 residues long. V was trimmed by 5 bases and J by 2 bases, leaving 16 bases between them. CDR1 LNHDA and CDR2 SQIVND come from the germline V gene (reference sequence).

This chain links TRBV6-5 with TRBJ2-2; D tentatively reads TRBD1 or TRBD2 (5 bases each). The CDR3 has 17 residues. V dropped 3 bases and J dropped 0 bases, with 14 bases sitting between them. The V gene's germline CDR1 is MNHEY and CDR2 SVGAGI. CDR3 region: CASSYVGTGPNTGELFF. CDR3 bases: TGTGCCAGCAGTTATGTAGGGACCGGGCCGAACACCGGGGAGCTGTTTTTT.

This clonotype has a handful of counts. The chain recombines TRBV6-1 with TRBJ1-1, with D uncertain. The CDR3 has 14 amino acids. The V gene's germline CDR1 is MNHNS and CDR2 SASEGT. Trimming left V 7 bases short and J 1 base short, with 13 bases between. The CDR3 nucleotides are TGTGCCAGCACCAGATCCGGAGCGAACACTGAAGCTTTCTTT. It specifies CASTRSGANTEAFF.

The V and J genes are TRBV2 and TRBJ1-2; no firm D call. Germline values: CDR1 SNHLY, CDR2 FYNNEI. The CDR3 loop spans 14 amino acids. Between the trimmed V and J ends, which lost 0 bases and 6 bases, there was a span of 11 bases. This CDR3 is CASSEALSIDGYTF. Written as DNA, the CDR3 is TGTGCCAGCAGTGAAGCCCTCTCCATCGATGGCTACACCTTC.

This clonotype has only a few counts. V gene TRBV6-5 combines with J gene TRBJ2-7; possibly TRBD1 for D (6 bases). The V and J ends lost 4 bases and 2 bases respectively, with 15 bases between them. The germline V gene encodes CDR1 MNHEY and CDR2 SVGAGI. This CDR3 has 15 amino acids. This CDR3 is CASSFSYAGAYEQYF. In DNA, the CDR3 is TGTGCCAGCAGTTTTTCCTACGCAGGGGCCTACGAGCAGTACTTC.

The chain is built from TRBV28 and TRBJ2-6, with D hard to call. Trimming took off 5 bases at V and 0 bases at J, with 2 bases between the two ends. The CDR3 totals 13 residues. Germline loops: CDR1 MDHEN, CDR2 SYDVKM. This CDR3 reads CASSNSGANVLTF. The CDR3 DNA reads TGTGCCAGCAGTAACTCTGGGGCCAACGTCCTGACTTTC.

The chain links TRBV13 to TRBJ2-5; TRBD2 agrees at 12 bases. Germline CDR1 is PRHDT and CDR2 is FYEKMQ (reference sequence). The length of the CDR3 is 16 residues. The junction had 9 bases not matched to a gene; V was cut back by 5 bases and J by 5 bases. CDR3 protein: CASSHASGRAYETQYF. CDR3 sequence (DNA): TGTGCCAGCAGCCATGCTAGCGGGAGGGCCTATGAGACCCAGTACTTC.

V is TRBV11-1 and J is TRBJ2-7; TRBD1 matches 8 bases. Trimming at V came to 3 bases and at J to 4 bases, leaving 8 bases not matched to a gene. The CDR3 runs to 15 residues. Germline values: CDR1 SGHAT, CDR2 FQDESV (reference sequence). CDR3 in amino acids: CASSFNAGGAYEQYF. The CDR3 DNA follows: TGTGCCAGCAGCTTCAATGCAGGGGGCGCTTACGAGCAGTACTTC.

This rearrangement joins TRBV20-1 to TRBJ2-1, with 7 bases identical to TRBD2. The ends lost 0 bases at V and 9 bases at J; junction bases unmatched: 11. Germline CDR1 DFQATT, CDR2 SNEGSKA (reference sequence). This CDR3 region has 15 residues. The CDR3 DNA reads TGCAGTGCTAGAGATCCTTCGGGACCGGGGGGTGAGCAGTTCTTC. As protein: CSARDPSGPGGEQFF.

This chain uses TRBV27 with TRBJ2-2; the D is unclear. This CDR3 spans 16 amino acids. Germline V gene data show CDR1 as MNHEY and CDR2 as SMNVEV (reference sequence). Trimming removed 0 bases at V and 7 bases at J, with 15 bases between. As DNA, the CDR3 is TGTGCCAGCAGTTTATCGGCCGGGTTTGGCATCGGGGAGCTGTTTTTT. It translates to CASSLSAGFGIGELFF.

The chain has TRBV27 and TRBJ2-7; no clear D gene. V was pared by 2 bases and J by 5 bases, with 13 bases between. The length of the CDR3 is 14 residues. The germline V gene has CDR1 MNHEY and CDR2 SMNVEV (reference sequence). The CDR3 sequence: CASSLQGIGHEQYF. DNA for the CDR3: TGTGCCAGCAGTTTACAAGGGATCGGCCACGAGCAGTACTTC.

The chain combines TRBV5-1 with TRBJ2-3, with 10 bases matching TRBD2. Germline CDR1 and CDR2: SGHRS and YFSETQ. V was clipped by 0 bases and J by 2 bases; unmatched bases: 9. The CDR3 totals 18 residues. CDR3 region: CASSLGLAGVPYTDTQYF. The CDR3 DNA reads TGCGCCAGCAGCTTGGGGCTAGCGGGAGTCCCCTACACAGATACGCAGTATTTT.

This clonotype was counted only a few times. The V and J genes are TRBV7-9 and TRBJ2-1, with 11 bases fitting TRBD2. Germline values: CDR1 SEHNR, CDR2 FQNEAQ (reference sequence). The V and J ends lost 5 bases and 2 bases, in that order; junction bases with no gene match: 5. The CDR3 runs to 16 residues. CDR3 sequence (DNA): TGTGCCAGCAGCCCTAGACTAGCGGGAACCTACAATGAGCAGTTCTTC. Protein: CASSPRLAGTYNEQFF. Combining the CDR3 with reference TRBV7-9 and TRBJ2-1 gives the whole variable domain DTGVSQNPRHKITKRGQNVTFRCDPISEHNRLYWYRQTLGQGPEFLTYFQNEAQLEKSRLLSDRFSAERPKGSFSTLEIQRTEQGDSAMYLCASSPRLAGTYNEQFFGPGTRLTVL.

CDR3 in amino acids: CASSQTSGDNEQYF. In DNA form, the CDR3 reads TGTGCCAGCAGCCAGACTAGCGGGGACAACGAGCAGTACTTC. The chain combines TRBV2 with TRBJ2-7, with 11 bases that match TRBD2. V gave up 6 bases and J gave up 5 bases; unmatched junction bases: 6. The V gene's germline CDR1 is SNHLY and CDR2 FYNNEI. CDR3 length: 14 amino acids.

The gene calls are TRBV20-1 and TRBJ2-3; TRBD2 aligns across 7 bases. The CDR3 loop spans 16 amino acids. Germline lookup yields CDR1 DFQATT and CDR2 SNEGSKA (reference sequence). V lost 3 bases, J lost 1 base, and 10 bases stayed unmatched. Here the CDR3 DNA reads TGCAGTGCTAGCTCCGCGGAGGCGGGAGGCACAGATACGCAGTATTTT. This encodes CSASSAEAGGTDTQYF.

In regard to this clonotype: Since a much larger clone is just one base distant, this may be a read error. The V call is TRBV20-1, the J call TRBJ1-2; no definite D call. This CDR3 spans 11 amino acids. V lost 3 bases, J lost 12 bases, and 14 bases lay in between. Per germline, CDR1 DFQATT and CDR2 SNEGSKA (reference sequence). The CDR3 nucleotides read TGCAGTGCTAGTTTACCAGGAATGGACACCTTC. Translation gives CSASLPGMDTF.

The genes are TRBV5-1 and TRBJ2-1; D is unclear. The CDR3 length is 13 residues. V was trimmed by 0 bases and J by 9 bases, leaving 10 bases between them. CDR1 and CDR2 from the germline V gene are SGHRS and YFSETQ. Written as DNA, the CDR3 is TGCGCCAGCAGCTTGGCGGCAGAAGGTGAGCAGTTCTTC. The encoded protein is CASSLAAEGEQFF.

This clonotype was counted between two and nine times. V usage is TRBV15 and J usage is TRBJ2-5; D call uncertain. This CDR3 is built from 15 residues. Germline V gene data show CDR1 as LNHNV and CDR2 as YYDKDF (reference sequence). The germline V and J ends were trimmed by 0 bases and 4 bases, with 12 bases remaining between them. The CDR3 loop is CATSRDLVSLETQYF. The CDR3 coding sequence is TGTGCCACCAGCAGAGATCTGGTTAGCTTAGAGACCCAGTACTTC.

This chain's CDR3 is CASSTGTAGLDEQFF. DNA of the CDR3: TGCGCCAGTAGCACCGGGACAGCGGGGTTGGATGAGCAGTTCTTC. The rearrangement links TRBV5-1 to TRBJ2-1; possibly TRBD1 or TRBD2 for D (7 bases each). V was pared by 8 bases and J by 8 bases, with 23 bases between. In germline, CDR1 is SGHRS, CDR2 YFSETQ. The CDR3 spans 15 residues.

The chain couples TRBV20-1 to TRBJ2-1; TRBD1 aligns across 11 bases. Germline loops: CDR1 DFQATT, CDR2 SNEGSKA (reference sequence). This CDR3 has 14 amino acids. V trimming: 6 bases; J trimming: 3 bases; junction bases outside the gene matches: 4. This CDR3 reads CSATGTGGYNEQFF. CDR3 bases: TGCAGTGCCACCGGGACAGGGGGCTACAATGAGCAGTTCTTC.

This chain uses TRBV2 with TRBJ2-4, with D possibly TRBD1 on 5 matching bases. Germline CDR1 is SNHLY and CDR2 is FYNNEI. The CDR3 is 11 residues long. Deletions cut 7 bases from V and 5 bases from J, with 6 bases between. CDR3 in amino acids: CASTRENIQYF. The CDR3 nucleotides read TGTGCCAGCACCAGGGAAAACATTCAGTACTTC. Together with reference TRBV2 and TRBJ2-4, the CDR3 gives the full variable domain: EPEVTQTPSHQVTQMGQEVILRCVPISNHLYFYWYRQILGQKVEFLVSFYNNEISEKSEIFDDQFSVERPDGSNFTLKIRSTKLEDSAMYFCASTRENIQYFGAGTRLSVL.

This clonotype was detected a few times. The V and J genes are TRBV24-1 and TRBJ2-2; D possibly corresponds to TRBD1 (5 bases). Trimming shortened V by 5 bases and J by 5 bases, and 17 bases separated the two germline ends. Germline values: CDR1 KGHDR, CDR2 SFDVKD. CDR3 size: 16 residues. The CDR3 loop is CATSGPKGLGTGELFF. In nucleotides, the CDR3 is TGTGCCACCAGTGGGCCGAAGGGGCTGGGAACCGGGGAGCTGTTTTTT.

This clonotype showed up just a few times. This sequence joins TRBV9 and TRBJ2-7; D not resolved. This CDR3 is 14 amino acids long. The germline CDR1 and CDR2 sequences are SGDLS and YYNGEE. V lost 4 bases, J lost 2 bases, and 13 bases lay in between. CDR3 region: CASSPGLGPYEQYF. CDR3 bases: TGTGCCAGCAGCCCCGGGCTAGGTCCCTACGAGCAGTACTTC. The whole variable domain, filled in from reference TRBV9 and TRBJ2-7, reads DSGVTQTPKHLITATGQRVTLRCSPRSGDLSVYWYQQSLDQGLQFLIQYYNGEERAKGNILERFSAQQFPDLHSELNLSSLELGDSALYFCASSPGLGPYEQYFGPGTRLTVT.